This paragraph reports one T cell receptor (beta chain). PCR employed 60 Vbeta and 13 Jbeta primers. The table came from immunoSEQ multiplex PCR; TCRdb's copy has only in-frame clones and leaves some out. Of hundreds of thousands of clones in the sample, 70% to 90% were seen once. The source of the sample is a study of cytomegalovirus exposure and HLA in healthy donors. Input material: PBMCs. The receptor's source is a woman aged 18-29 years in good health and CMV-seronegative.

DNA for the CDR3: TGTGCCAGTAGTGTCTGGGGGGGGAGTGGTGCTGAAGCTTTCTTT. Amino acid sequence: CASSVWGGSGAEAFF. The genes are TRBV19 and TRBJ1-1; perhaps TRBD1 as D (5 bases). Germline-derived CDR1 and CDR2 are LNHDA and SQIVND (reference sequence). This CDR3 has 15 residues. Trimming removed 5 bases at V and 6 bases at J, with 19 bases between.